Given below is one TCR beta chain in context. What it binds is not known. The entry originates in a study of T cell responses to AZD1222 COVID-19 vaccine. Sequenced by immunoSEQ multiplex PCR; TCRdb stores in-frame clones only, minus some. The repertoire holds approximately 60,000 clones, with about 86% as singletons. Trimming stripped 7 bases from V and 0 bases from J, with 16 bases between. CDR1 is LNHDA, CDR2 SQIVND, per germline (reference sequence). The CDR3 runs 16 residues. Findings and limits, study-wide: Spike-specific TCR breadth and depth both grew after two AZD1222 doses. Females outnumbered males among donors, who were mostly white British; clonal diversity was possibly underestimated. Recipients of AZD1222 seropositive at baseline numbered only five or six. Close to half of all spike-specific TCRs reportedly target regions of the variants that are unmutated.

This sample comprised peripheral blood, obtained on day 0 of AZD1222 vaccination. The clonotype comes from an adult in good health. The genes are TRBV19 and TRBJ1-3, with a weak D call TRBD1 (6 bases). The CDR3 here is CASTGQGSISGNTIYF. The CDR3, as DNA: TGTGCCAGTACCGGGCAGGGGTCCATCTCTGGAAACACCATATATTTT.